This TCR beta chain was sequenced during a study of blood T cell repertoires in COVID-19. Study in general: Samples taken during acute and convalescent COVID-19 were collected in the United States, Italy and Spain.

The length of the CDR3 is 13 residues. Per germline, CDR1 LGHNT and CDR2 FRNRAP. V was clipped by 6 bases and J by 6 bases, with 14 bases between them. The cohort comprised adults aged roughly 18 to 100 years residing in around 25 US areas. Clinical histories supplied by participants themselves formed the basis of cohort assignment. Here immunoSEQ multiplex PCR was the method, and the copy in TCRdb shows in-frame clones only, minus some. Among about 270,000 clones listed, 85% to 90% were seen once. Material for sequencing was PBMCs or T cells enriched from blood (not recorded which). The V and J genes are TRBV12-5 and TRBJ1-2; possible D gene TRBD1, 5 bases. This receptor was taken from a woman between 55 and 75 years old who had recovered from COVID-19. The DNA for the CDR3 is TGTGCTAGTGGAGACCAGGGATTTCATGGCTACACCTTC. It yields the protein CASGDQGFHGYTF. Drawing the rest from reference TRBV12-5 and TRBJ1-2, the complete variable domain is DARVTQTPRHKVTEMGQEVTMRCQPILGHNTVFWYRQTMMQGLELLAYFRNRAPLDDSGMPKDRFSAEMPDATLATLKIQPSEPRDSAVYFCASGDQGFHGYTFGSGTRLTVV.